These 19 T cell receptor beta chains originate from one sample sequenced in a study of blood T cell repertoires in COVID-19. Repertoires were generated with immunoSEQ multiplex PCR, while TCRdb's copy carries only in-frame clones and drops some. This sample has about 190,000 clones, with roughly nine tenths found just once. Input material: peripheral blood. These TCRs come from a man between 25 and 39 years old with acute or convalescent COVID-19.

This chain connects TRBV29-1 to TRBJ2-7; 7 bases match TRBD1. CDR3 length: 12 amino acids. Germline assignment: CDR1 SQVTM and CDR2 ANQGSEA. The ends lost 4 bases at V and 3 bases at J; junction bases unmatched: 3. CDR3 DNA: TGCAGCGTTGGCAGACAGGGCTACGAGCAGTACTTC. Amino acids: CSVGRQGYEQYF.

In this sample, this clone turned up once. This sequence joins TRBV6-5 and TRBJ2-3, with a possible D match to TRBD2 (5 bases). The CDR3 sequence is 16 residues long. The ends were cut back, 0 bases at V and 8 bases at J, with 18 bases in the middle. Looked up from germline, CDR1 is MNHEY and CDR2 is SVGAGI. The DNA for the CDR3 is TGTGCCAGCAGTTACTCGGCCGGGGTGAAAAGAACTACGCAGTATTTT. Translation gives CASSYSAGVKRTTQYF.

The chain is built from TRBV28 and TRBJ1-1; 7 nucleotides match TRBD1. With V trimmed by 6 bases and J by 6 bases, 10 bases remained unmatched. CDR3 length equals 14 residues. Germline V lookup: CDR1 MDHEN, CDR2 SYDVKM. CDR3 nucleotides: TGTGCCAGCAGACCCCCAGGGGGTGAAGCTGAAGCTTTCTTT. Protein: CASRPPGGEAEAFF.

The chain joins TRBV7-3 to TRBJ2-5; no firm D call. The germline V gene has CDR1 SGHTA and CDR2 FQGTGA. The CDR3 loop spans 13 amino acids. V lost 3 bases, J lost 1 base, and 6 bases lay in between. The CDR3 sequence is CASSFSPQETQYF. The CDR3 DNA follows: TGTGCCAGCAGCTTCAGTCCCCAAGAGACCCAGTACTTC.

This clone occurred once. Its ends do not fully match the called genes, so a read error is possible. The chain joins TRBV30 to TRBJ2-7, with TRBD1 matching over 9 bases. The CDR3 is made up of 12 amino acids. The germline V gene has CDR1 GTSNPN and CDR2 SVGIG (reference sequence). CDR3 in DNA: TGTGCCTGGAGTAGCGGCCCGGGACAGGGAAACTTC. Residues: CAWSSGPGQGNF.

The V call is TRBV5-8, the J call TRBJ2-1; possibly TRBD2 for D (6 bases). The V end was cut by 0 bases, the J end by 6 bases, with 7 bases between. CDR3 length: 13 residues. Germline V lookup: CDR1 SGHTS, CDR2 YDEGEE. The CDR3 nucleotides read TGTGCCAGCAGCTTGGGGCGGGGCAATGAGCAGTTCTTC. It is translated as CASSLGRGNEQFF.

The chain uses TRBV6-5 and TRBJ2-2, with TRBD2 as a possible D gene (5 bases). V lost 5 bases and J 0 bases, leaving 10 bases between the germline ends. The CDR3 has 15 residues. The V gene's germline CDR1 is MNHEY and CDR2 SVGAGI. The CDR3 nucleotides read TGTGCCAGCAGTCTGCCGGGGACGAACACCGGGGAGCTGTTTTTT. Its protein product is CASSLPGTNTGELFF.

This clone was counted a single time. The rearrangement uses TRBV10-2 and TRBJ1-1; the D is unclear. This CDR3 comprises 12 residues. Germline assignment: CDR1 WSHSY and CDR2 SAAADI. V shed 10 bases and J shed 5 bases, with 14 bases lying between them. The CDR3 is CATSTSGTEAFF. CDR3 bases: TGCGCCACCTCCACCTCAGGAACTGAAGCTTTCTTT.

The J gene is TRBJ1-1, the V gene TRBV28; 8 bases are a match to TRBD1. CDR1 is MDHEN, CDR2 SYDVKM, per germline. V lost 8 bases, J lost 1 base, and 6 bases stayed unmatched. The CDR3 contains 14 residues. The CDR3 nucleotides are TGTGCCAGCGTAAGGGACAGGCAGAACACTGAAGCTTTCTTT. Translating gives CASVRDRQNTEAFF.

The chain carries TRBV11-2 and TRBJ1-6, with 7 bases lining up with TRBD1. The CDR3 consists of 14 residues. With V trimmed by 5 bases and J by 7 bases, 5 bases remained unmatched. The germline V gene encodes CDR1 SGHAT and CDR2 FQNNGV. The CDR3 nucleotides read TGTGCCAGCAGCCCCTCGACAGGGAATTCACCCCTCCACTTT. The encoded protein is CASSPSTGNSPLHF.

This chain connects TRBV10-1 to TRBJ2-7; 9 bases map to TRBD1. CDR1 WNHNN and CDR2 SYGVQD come from the germline V gene (reference sequence). The CDR3 contains 14 residues. V lost 2 bases to trimming and J lost 3 bases; unmatched junction nucleotides: 2. The CDR3 protein is CASSEDRGNYEQYF. In DNA, the CDR3 is TGCGCCAGCAGTGAGGACAGGGGGAACTACGAGCAGTACTTC.

The chain couples TRBV7-6 to TRBJ2-5; 12 positions agree with TRBD2. The CDR3 contains 16 residues. Trimming cost V 4 bases and J 2 bases; bases outside gene matches: 5. Germline CDR1 reads SGHVS; CDR2 reads FNYEAQ. The CDR3 here is CASSYRLAGEQETQYF. Written as DNA, the CDR3 is TGTGCCAGCAGCTATCGACTAGCGGGGGAACAAGAGACCCAGTACTTC.

J is TRBJ1-4 and V is TRBV9; D call uncertain. Trimming cost V 0 bases and J 5 bases, with 11 bases left between them. Germline CDR1 reads SGDLS; CDR2 reads YYNGEE. The CDR3 totals 15 residues. The CDR3: CASSVGRAGNEKLFF. The CDR3 nucleotides are TGTGCCAGCAGCGTAGGTAGGGCGGGAAATGAAAAACTGTTTTTT. Full variable domain (outside the CDR3, taken from reference TRBV9 and TRBJ1-4): DSGVTQTPKHLITATGQRVTLRCSPRSGDLSVYWYQQSLDQGLQFLIQYYNGEERAKGNILERFSAQQFPDLHSELNLSSLELGDSALYFCASSVGRAGNEKLFFGSGTQLSVL.

The chain joins TRBV9 to TRBJ1-5; possibly TRBD1 for D (6 bases). Trimming removed 3 bases from V and 7 bases from J, with 14 bases in between. CDR3 length: 14 residues. Germline V gives CDR1 SGDLS, CDR2 YYNGEE. The CDR3 spells CASSEGGIGQPQHF. As DNA, the CDR3 is TGTGCCAGCAGCGAGGGGGGGATAGGACAGCCCCAGCATTTT. The full variable domain, with the rest looked up from reference TRBV9 and TRBJ1-5, is DSGVTQTPKHLITATGQRVTLRCSPRSGDLSVYWYQQSLDQGLQFLIQYYNGEERAKGNILERFSAQQFPDLHSELNLSSLELGDSALYFCASSEGGIGQPQHFGDGTRLSIL.

The V call is TRBV7-9, the J call TRBJ2-7; TRBD1 matches at 7 bases. Germline CDR1 and CDR2: SEHNR and FQNEAQ (reference sequence). Trimming at V came to 0 bases and at J to 5 bases, leaving 1 base not matched to a gene. There are 13 residues in the CDR3. The CDR3: CASSLATGDEQYF. The CDR3 coding sequence is TGTGCCAGCAGCTTAGCAACAGGGGACGAGCAGTACTTC.

The chain uses TRBV9 and TRBJ2-3; no firm D call. The CDR3 contains 13 residues. The germline V gene has CDR1 SGDLS and CDR2 YYNGEE. Trimming removed 3 bases from V and 6 bases from J, with 11 bases in between. For the CDR3, the DNA is TGTGCCAGCAGCGCTAGTTCGACCGATACGCAGTATTTT. Translating it yields CASSASSTDTQYF.

V gene TRBV5-4 combines with J gene TRBJ1-2, with TRBD1 identical over 7 bases. CDR1 is SGHNT and CDR2 is YYREEE in the germline V gene (reference sequence). The CDR3 length is 15 residues. Trimming cost V 0 bases and J 8 bases; bases outside gene matches: 10. As DNA, the CDR3 is TGTGCCAGCAGCTTGGGAGTGACAGGGCTGGAGGGCTACACCTTC. The encoded protein is CASSLGVTGLEGYTF.

The CDR3 loop reads CASSDSAGGPNEQFF. DNA of the CDR3: TGTGCCAGCAGTGACTCAGCGGGAGGGCCGAATGAGCAGTTCTTC. The chain joins TRBV6-4 to TRBJ2-1; 10 bases match TRBD2. Trimming at V came to 0 bases and at J to 7 bases, leaving 3 bases not matched to a gene. The germline V gene encodes CDR1 MRHNA and CDR2 SNTAGT. The CDR3 consists of 15 residues.

The gene calls are TRBV15 and TRBJ2-1; D perhaps matches TRBD2 (6 bases). Trimming shortened V by 0 bases and J by 15 bases, and 15 bases separated the two germline ends. This CDR3 comprises 13 residues. Germline CDR1 and CDR2: LNHNV and YYDKDF (reference sequence). The DNA of the CDR3 is TGTGCCACCAGCAGAGACATGGGACTCCTTGGGTTCTTC. Amino acid sequence: CATSRDMGLLGFF.